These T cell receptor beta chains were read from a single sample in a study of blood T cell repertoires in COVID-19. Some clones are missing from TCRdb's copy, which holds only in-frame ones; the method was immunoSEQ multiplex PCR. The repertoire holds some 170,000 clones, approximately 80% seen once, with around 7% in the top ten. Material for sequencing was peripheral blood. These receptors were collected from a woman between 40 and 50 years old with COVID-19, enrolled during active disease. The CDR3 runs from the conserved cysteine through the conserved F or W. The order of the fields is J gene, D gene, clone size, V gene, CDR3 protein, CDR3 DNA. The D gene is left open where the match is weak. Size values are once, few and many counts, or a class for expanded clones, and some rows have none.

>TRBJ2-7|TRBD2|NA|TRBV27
CASSLPGLAAWEQYF
TGTGCCAGCTCCCTACCGGGACTAGCGGCATGGGAGCAGTACTTC
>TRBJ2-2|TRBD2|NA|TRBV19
CASSIEWGTSGANTGELFF
TGTGCCAGTAGTATAGAGTGGGGGACTAGCGGGGCAAACACCGGGGAGCTGTTTTTT
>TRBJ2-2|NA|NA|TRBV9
CASSPLGGGTGELFF
TGTGCCAGCAGCCCACTTGGGGGAGGCACCGGGGAGCTGTTTTTT
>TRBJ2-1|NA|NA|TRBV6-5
CASSYARDNEQFF
TGTGCCAGCAGTTACGCCCGGGATAATGAGCAGTTCTTC
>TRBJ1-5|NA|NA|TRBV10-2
CASLPAGLLNQPQHF
TGCGCCAGCTTACCTGCGGGACTTCTCAATCAGCCCCAGCATTTT
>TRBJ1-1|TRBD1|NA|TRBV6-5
CASSRGARAAEAFF
TGTGCCAGCAGCAGGGGGGCCCGTGCTGCTGAAGCTTTCTTT
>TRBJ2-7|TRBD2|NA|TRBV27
CASSFGRAYEQYF
TGTGCCAGCAGTTTCGGGAGGGCCTACGAGCAGTACTTC
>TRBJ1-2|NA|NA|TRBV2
CASPEQENYGYTF
TGTGCCAGCCCCGAACAGGAAAACTATGGCTACACCTTC
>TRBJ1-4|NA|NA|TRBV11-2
CASSLGAGREKLFF
TGTGCCAGCAGCTTAGGGGCAGGGAGGGAAAAACTGTTTTTT
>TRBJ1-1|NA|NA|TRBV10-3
CAINGGQGEGFF
TGTGCCATCAATGGGGGCCAGGGTGAAGGTTTCTTT
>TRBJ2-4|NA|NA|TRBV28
CASSLGRPRNIQYF
TGTGCCAGCAGTTTAGGGCGTCCGCGAAACATTCAGTACTTC
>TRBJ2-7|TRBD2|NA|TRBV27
CASSAQAGAGLDEF
TGTGCCAGCAGTGCTCAAGCGGGAGCGGGCTTGGATGAGTTC
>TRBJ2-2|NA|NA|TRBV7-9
CASSSRATGELFF
TGTGCCAGCAGCTCGCGGGCGACCGGGGAGCTGTTTTTT
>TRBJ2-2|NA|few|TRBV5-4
CASSLAGLVFF
TGTGCCAGCAGCTTGGCGGGACTGGTGTTTTTT
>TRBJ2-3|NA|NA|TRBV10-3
CAISEPGLNTDTQYF
TGTGCCATCAGTGAGCCGGGACTGAACACAGATACGCAGTATTTT
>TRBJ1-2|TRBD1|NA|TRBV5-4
CASSFRDRGHYGYTF
TGTGCCAGCAGCTTCCGGGACAGGGGCCACTATGGCTACACCTTC
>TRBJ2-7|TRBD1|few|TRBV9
CASSATGDPYEQYF
TGTGCCAGCAGCGCAACAGGGGACCCCTACGAGCAGTACTTC
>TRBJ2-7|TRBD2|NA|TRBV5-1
CASSLALGLANEQYF
TGCGCCAGCAGCTTGGCCCTAGGACTAGCCAACGAGCAGTACTTC
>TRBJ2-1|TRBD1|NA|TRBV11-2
CASSSGTGRLHNEQFF
TGTGCCAGCAGCTCCGGGACAGGGCGTCTCCACAATGAGCAGTTCTTC
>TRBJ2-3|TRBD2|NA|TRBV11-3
CASSLEGGRTDTQYF
TGTGCCAGCAGCTTAGAGGGCGGGAGGACAGATACGCAGTATTTT
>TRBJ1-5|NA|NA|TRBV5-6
CASSLVRAPWSQHF
TGTGCCAGCAGCTTAGTCAGGGCCCCTTGGTCCCAGCATTTT
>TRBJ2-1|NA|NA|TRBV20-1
CRPLAYNEQFF
TGCAGGCCACTAGCTTACAATGAGCAGTTCTTC
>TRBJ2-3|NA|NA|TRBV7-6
CASSLEPRLSTDTQYF
TGTGCCAGCAGCTTAGAGCCTAGACTTAGCACAGATACGCAGTATTTT
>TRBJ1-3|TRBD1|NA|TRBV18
CASSPRKVTGLGNTIYF
TGTGCCAGCTCACCACGCAAGGTGACAGGGCTTGGAAACACCATATATTTT
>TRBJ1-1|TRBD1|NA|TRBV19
CASSPGQTKNTEAFF
TGTGCCAGTAGTCCGGGACAGACCAAGAACACTGAAGCTTTCTTT
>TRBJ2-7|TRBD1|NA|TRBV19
CASSMTGFAYEQYF
TGTGCCAGTAGTATGACAGGGTTCGCCTACGAGCAGTACTTC
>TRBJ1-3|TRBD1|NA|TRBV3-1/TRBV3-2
CASSRQGEGNTIYF
TGTGCCAGCAGCCGACAGGGGGAAGGAAACACCATATATTTT
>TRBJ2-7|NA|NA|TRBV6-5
CASTQRRGEQYF
TGTGCCAGCACCCAGAGAAGGGGCGAGCAGTACTTC
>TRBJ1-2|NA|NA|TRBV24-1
CATSDLKGGYPHGYTF
TGTGCCACCAGTGATTTGAAGGGAGGCTATCCCCATGGCTACACCTTC
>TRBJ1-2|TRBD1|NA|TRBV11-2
CASNPLTGTAYGYTF
TGTGCCAGCAACCCCCTGACAGGGACCGCCTATGGCTACACCTTC
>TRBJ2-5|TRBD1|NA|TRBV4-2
CASSQTDRVEETQYF
TGTGCCAGCAGCCAAACCGACAGGGTGGAAGAGACCCAGTACTTC
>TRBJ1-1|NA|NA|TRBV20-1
CSARRVTEAFF
TGCAGTGCGCGCAGGGTCACTGAAGCTTTCTTT
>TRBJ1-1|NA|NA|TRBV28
CASRRSLNTEAFF
TGTGCCAGCAGGAGGAGCCTGAACACTGAAGCTTTCTTT
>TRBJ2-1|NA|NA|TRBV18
CASSPLDNEQFF
TGTGCCAGCTCACCCCTAGACAATGAGCAGTTCTTC
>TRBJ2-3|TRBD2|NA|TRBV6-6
CASSYSASGGGETQYF
TGTGCCAGCAGTTACTCGGCTAGCGGGGGTGGGGAAACGCAGTATTTT
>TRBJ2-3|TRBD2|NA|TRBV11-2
CASSRLAGGHTDTQYF
TGTGCCAGCAGTCGACTAGCGGGGGGGCACACAGATACGCAGTATTTT
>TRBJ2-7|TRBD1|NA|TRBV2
CASSSLGQGFPFSYF
TGTGCCAGCAGTTCTCTAGGACAGGGCTTTCCCTTCTCGTACTTC
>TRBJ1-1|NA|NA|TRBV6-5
CASRTPNTEAFF
TGTGCCAGCAGGACACCGAACACTGAAGCTTTCTTT
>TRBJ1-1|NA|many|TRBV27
CASSLISGEAFF
TGTGCCAGCAGTTTAATTAGCGGAGAAGCTTTCTTT
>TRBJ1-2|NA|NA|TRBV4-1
CASSQDRINPAF
TGCGCCAGCAGCCAAGATCGAATTAACCCAGCCTTC
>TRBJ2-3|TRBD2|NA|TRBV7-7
CASSLSLAGVTDTQYF
TGTGCTAGCAGCTTAAGTCTAGCGGGAGTAACAGATACGCAGTATTTT
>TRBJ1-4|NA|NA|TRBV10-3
CAIRTEANEKLFF
TGTGCCATCAGGACGGAGGCTAATGAAAAACTGTTTTTT
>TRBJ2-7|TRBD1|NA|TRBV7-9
CASSFPLTGGLDEQYF
TGTGCCAGCAGCTTCCCCTTGACAGGGGGCCTCGACGAGCAGTACTTC
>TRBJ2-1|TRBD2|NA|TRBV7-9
CASSRASGRNFYEQFF
TGTGCCAGCAGCCGCGCCAGCGGGAGGAATTTCTATGAGCAGTTCTTC
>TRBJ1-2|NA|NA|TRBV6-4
CASSDGGDGYTF
TGTGCCAGCAGTGACGGCGGGGATGGCTACACCTTC
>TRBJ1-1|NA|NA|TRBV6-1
CASSETGFTEAFF
TGTGCCAGCAGTGAAACAGGTTTTACTGAAGCTTTCTTT